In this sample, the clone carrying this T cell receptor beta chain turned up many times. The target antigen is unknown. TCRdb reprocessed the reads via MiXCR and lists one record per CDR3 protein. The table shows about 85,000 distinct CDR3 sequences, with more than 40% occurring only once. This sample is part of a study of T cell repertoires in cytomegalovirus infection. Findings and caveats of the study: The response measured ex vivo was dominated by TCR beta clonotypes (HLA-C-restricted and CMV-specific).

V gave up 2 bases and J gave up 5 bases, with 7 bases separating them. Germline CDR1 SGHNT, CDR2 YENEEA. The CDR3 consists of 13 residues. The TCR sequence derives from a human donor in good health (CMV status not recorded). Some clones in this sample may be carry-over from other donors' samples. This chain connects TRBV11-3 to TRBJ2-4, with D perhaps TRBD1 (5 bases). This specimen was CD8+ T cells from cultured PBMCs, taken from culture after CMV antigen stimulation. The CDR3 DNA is TGTGCCAGCAGCTTAAGGGGTGAAAACATTCAGTACTTC. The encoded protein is CASSLRGENIQYF.